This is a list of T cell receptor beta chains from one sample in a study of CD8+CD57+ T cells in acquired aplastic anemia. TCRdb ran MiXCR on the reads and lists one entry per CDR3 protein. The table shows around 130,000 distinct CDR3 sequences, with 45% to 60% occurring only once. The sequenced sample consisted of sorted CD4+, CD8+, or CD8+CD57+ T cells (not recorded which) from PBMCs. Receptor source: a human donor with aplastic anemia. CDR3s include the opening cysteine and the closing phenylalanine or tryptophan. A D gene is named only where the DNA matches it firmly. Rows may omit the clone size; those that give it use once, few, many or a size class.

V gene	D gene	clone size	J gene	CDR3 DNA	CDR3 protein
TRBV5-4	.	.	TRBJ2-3	TGTGCCAGCAGCTTGGGACACTTGGGAGGCTCAGCGGTACGAGATACGCGGTATTTT	CASSLGHLGGSAVRDTRYF
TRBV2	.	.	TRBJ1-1	TGTGCCAGCAGCAGGGGTTACGGTGAAGCTTTCTTT	CASSRGYGEAFF
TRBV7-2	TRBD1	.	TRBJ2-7	TGTGCCAGCAGCATCCCAGGGGGCCCCTACGAGCAGTACTTC	CASSIPGGPYEQYF
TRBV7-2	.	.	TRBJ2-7	TGTGCCAGCAGTCGTTCCTACGAGCAGTACTTC	CASSRSYEQYF
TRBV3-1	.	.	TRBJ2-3	TGTGCCAGCACCGATAGACAACAATACAATGAGCAGTATTTT	CASTDRQQYNEQYF
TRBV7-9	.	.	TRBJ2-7	TGTGCCAGCAGCTTAGGTTGGTACGAGCAGTACTTC	CASSLGWYEQYF
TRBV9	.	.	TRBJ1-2	TGTGCCAGCAGCGTAGAAAGGGCCCCGATAGTGCGTGGCTACACCTTC	CASSVERAPIVRGYTF
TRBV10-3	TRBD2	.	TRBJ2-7	TGTGCCATCAGTGAGTCGAGCGGGAGGGCCTACGAGCAGTACTTC	CAISESSGRAYEQYF
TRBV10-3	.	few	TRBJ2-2	TGTGCCATCAGATCGGGAACGGACGCGAACACCGGGGAGCTGTTTTTT	CAIRSGTDANTGELFF
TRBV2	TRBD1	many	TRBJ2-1	TGTGCCAGCAAACAGGGGTCCTACAATGAGCAGTTCTTC	CASKQGSYNEQFF
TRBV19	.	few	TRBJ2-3	TGTGCCAGTAGTGTAGCTACCCCAACAGATACGCAGTATTTT	CASSVATPTDTQYF
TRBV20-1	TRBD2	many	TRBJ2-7	TGCAGTGCTAGAGTCCCGGGGGGAGCCTACGAGCAGTACTTC	CSARVPGGAYEQYF
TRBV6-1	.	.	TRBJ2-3	TGTGCCAGCAGCCCCCCTAGCCCTAGCACAGATACGCAGTATTTT	CASSPPSPSTDTQYF
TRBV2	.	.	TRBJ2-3	TGTGCCAGCATTGGCGGGATCGGCACAGATACGCAGTATTTT	CASIGGIGTDTQYF
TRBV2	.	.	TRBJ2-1	TGTGCCAGCAGCCCAGGGGGACTAGACACCTACAATGAGCAGTTCTTC	CASSPGGLDTYNEQFF
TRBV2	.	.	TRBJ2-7	TGTGCCAGCAGTGAGATATCGGCAGAGAACTACGAGCAGTACTTC	CASSEISAENYEQYF
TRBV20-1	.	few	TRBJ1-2	TGCAGTGCGCCACCCGGGGGGGCCATAGGCTACACCTTC	CSAPPGGAIGYTF
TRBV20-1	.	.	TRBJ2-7	TGCAGTGCTAGACCGGACACTGCCTACGAGCAGTACTTC	CSARPDTAYEQYF
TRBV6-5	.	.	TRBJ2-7	TGTGCCAGCAGTTATGGAGACTTGGACGAGCAGTACTTC	CASSYGDLDEQYF
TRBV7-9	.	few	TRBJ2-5	TGTGCCAGCAGCTGGAGGGGCGTAGAGACCCAGTACTTC	CASSWRGVETQYF
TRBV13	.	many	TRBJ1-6	TGTGCCAGCAGCCTCTCGGCGGAGAATTCACCCCTCCACTTT	CASSLSAENSPLHF
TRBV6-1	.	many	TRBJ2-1	TGTGCCAGCAGTCCCCGGGTCAGCGTTACCTACAATGAGCAGTTCTTC	CASSPRVSVTYNEQFF
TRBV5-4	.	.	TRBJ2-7	TGTGCCAGCAGCTTGGTGGCAGCCGAGCAGTACTTC	CASSLVAAEQYF
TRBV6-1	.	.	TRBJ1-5	TGTGCCAGCAGTGAAAATTTGGCCAATCAGCCCCAGCATTTT	CASSENLANQPQHF
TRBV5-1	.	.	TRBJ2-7	TGCGCCAGCCAGGGGGGCTACGAGCAGTACTTC	CASQGGYEQYF
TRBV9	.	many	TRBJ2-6	TGTGCCAGCAGCCCCCGTTGGGACTCTGGGGCCAACGTCCTGACTTTC	CASSPRWDSGANVLTF
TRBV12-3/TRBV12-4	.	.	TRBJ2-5	TGTGCCAGCAGTTCGGAGGGGACCCAGTACTTC	CASSSEGTQYF
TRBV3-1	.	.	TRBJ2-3	TGTGCCAGCAGCCAGTGGGACTCAGGTCCAGATACGCAGTATTTT	CASSQWDSGPDTQYF
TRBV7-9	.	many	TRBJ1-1	TGTGCCAGCAGCTTCTCGGGGGCTGAAGCTTTCTTT	CASSFSGAEAFF
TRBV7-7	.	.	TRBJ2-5	TGTGCCAGCAGCTCCTCCATCGCGGGAAAAGAGACCCAGTACTTC	CASSSSIAGKETQYF
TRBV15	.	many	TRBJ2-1	TGTGCCACCAGCCGGACTGAGAGGCACAATGAGCAGTTCTTC	CATSRTERHNEQFF
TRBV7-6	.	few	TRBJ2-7	TGTGCCAGCAGCGTAGGGGTGGGGGAGCAGTACTTC	CASSVGVGEQYF
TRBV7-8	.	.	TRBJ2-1	TGTGCCAGCAGCTTAGTAGGGGGTACGTACAATGAGCAGTTCTTC	CASSLVGGTYNEQFF
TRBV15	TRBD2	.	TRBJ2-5	TGTGCCACCAGCAGCCGTCGGGCGGGGGTAGAGACCCAGTACTTC	CATSSRRAGVETQYF
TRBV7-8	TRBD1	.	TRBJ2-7	TGTGCCAGCAGCCGTTCCCGGGACAGAACCTACGAGCAGTACTTC	CASSRSRDRTYEQYF
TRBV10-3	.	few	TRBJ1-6	TGTGCCATCAGTGATGGTCCAGGGAAGGGTTCACCCCTCCACTTT	CAISDGPGKGSPLHF
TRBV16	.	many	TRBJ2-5	TGTGCCAGCAGCCATTCGACCCCTCTGGAGACCCAGTACTTC	CASSHSTPLETQYF
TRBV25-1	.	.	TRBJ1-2	TGTGCCAGCAGTTCGGGGGGGAACTATGGCTACACCTTC	CASSSGGNYGYTF
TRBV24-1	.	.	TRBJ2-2	TGTGCCACCAGTGATTCTACAGGGCCCACCGGGGAGCTGTTTTTT	CATSDSTGPTGELFF
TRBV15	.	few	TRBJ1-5	TGTGCCACCAGCAGCTCTTCGGGAGATCAGCCCCAGCATTTT	CATSSSSGDQPQHF
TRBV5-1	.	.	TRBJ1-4	TGCGCCAGCAGCCTGGGGCAGGGAGGTGAAAAACTGTTTTTT	CASSLGQGGEKLFF
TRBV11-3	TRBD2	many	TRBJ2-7	TGTGCCAGCAGTGAGAGCGGGGGGGCCTACGAGCAGTACTTC	CASSESGGAYEQYF
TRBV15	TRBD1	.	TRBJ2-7	TGTGCCACCAGCGAAGTGGGCAGGGGGCACGAGCAGTACTTC	CATSEVGRGHEQYF
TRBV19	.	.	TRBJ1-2	TGTGCCAGTAGTATAGGGACGGGATTAAGGTATGGCTACACCTTC	CASSIGTGLRYGYTF
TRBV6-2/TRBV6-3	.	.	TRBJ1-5	TGTGCCAGCAGCCCCGACCGTGGGGGCAATCAGCCCCAGCATTTT	CASSPDRGGNQPQHF
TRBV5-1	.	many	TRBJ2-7	TGCGCCAGCAGCTTGGCCTTGGCCCAAAGTCGGAATCTTCTGTACGAGCAGTACTTC	CASSLALAQSRNLLYEQYF
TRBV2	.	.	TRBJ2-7	TGTGCCAGCAGTGACAGGCAGGTTGGCCGCGAGCAGTACTTC	CASSDRQVGREQYF
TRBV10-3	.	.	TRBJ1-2	TGTGCCATCAGTGAGGCGGATCCCTATGGCTACACCTTC	CAISEADPYGYTF
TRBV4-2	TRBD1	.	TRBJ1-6	TGTGCCAGCAGCCCCGGACAGGTGTATAATTCACCCCTCCACTTT	CASSPGQVYNSPLHF